A single sample is the source of the 10 T cell receptor beta chains below, sequenced in a study of blood T cell repertoires in COVID-19 (dated by TCRdb to 2018 to 2021). The library was built by means of the immunoSEQ multiplex PCR assay. TCRdb obtained this table from immuneACCESS and retained in-frame rearrangements with V and J assigned. These tables miss some clones; where compared with another copy, unresolved V genes account for less than half of the shortfall, and the remainder is unexplained. For this sample there are fewer than 250,000 clones; 80% to 90% appear just once. 15% to 20% of the sample is taken by the ten largest. Sequencing input: peripheral blood. These TCRs come from a man aged 30 to 39 with active or convalescent COVID-19.

This clone was seen a handful of times. V usage is TRBV2 and J usage is TRBJ2-3; D may be TRBD1 (6 bases). From germline, CDR1 is SNHLY and CDR2 FYNNEI. This CDR3 has 13 residues. Trimming removed 8 bases from V and 2 bases from J, with 11 bases in between. CDR3 loop: CASGQGHTDTQYF. The CDR3 DNA sequence: TGTGCCAGCGGGCAGGGGCACACAGATACGCAGTATTTT.

This clone occurred once. The chain is built from TRBV5-8 and TRBJ1-6, with D perhaps TRBD1 (6 bases). The CDR3 contains 13 residues. CDR1 and CDR2 from the germline V gene are SGHTS and YDEGEE. Trimming took off 5 bases at V and 9 bases at J, with 12 bases between the two ends. The DNA for the CDR3 is TGTGCCAGCAGTCCAGGGGTGACTTCACCCCTCCACTTT. Amino acid sequence: CASSPGVTSPLHF.

The chain combines TRBV24-1 with TRBJ2-2; TRBD2 matches at 7 bases. Germline V gene sequence: CDR1 KGHDR, CDR2 SFDVKD. This CDR3 comprises 17 residues. J was trimmed by 4 bases and V by 4 bases; bases with no gene match: 11. The CDR3 is CATSDRYGGRSTGELFF. CDR3 coding DNA: TGTGCCACCAGTGACCGCTACGGCGGGAGATCCACCGGGGAGCTGTTTTTT.

J is TRBJ2-1 and V is TRBV29-1, with D uncertain. With 2 bases removed from V and 7 bases from J, the gap between germline ends came to 9 bases. This CDR3 has 12 residues. From germline, CDR1 is SQVTM and CDR2 ANQGSEA. The chain's CDR3 is CSVELRRNEQFF. As DNA, the CDR3 is TGCAGCGTTGAACTCCGGCGGAATGAGCAGTTCTTC.

This CDR3 is CASSSLDSGNTIYF. CDR3 coding DNA: TGTGCCAGCTCGTCACTCGACTCTGGAAACACCATATATTTT. This rearrangement joins TRBV18 to TRBJ1-3; no clear D gene. Trimming stripped 6 bases from V and 0 bases from J, with 9 bases between. The CDR3 has 14 residues. CDR1 and CDR2 from the germline V gene are KGHSH and LQKENI.

The CDR3 DNA reads as TGTGCCAGCAGCCCGACCAGGGTGACCGGAAACACCATATATTTT. Its translation is CASSPTRVTGNTIYF. The rearrangement uses TRBV14 and TRBJ1-3; a possible D gene is TRBD1 (5 bases). Trimming took off 4 bases at V and 4 bases at J, with 14 bases between the two ends. CDR3 size: 15 residues. The germline V gene encodes CDR1 SGHDN and CDR2 FVKESK.

V usage is TRBV21-1 and J usage is TRBJ2-4; the table gives TRBD1 as D, unverified against the DNA. TRBV21-1 is noted as a pseudogene. The CDR3 is 13 residues long. CDR3 residues: CASSKATGTGQYF. The DNA for the CDR3 is TGTGCCAGCAGCAAAGCTACGGGGACAGGTCAGTACTTC.

The rearrangement uses TRBV30 and TRBJ1-2; TRBD1 matches 7 bases. CDR3 length equals 15 residues. The germline CDR1 and CDR2 sequences are GTSNPN and SVGIG (reference sequence). Trimming removed 5 bases from V and 2 bases from J; junction bases left unmatched: 11. CDR3 nucleotides: TGTGCCTGGTCCTGGGGCGGGACAGCCAACTATGGCTACACCTTC. Translation: CAWSWGGTANYGYTF.

The J gene is TRBJ1-1, the V gene TRBV13, with D maybe TRBD1 (6 bases). This CDR3 region has 17 residues. Germline CDR1 PRHDT, CDR2 FYEKMQ (reference sequence). The ends were cut back, 2 bases at V and 0 bases at J, with 16 bases in the middle. CDR3 bases: TGTGCCAGCAGCTTAAACGGCAGGGGCAACATGAACACTGAAGCTTTCTTT. It encodes CASSLNGRGNMNTEAFF. The complete variable domain, with remaining parts taken from reference TRBV13 and TRBJ1-1, reads AAGVIQSPRHLIKEKRETATLKCYPIPRHDTVYWYQQGPGQDPQFLISFYEKMQSDKGSIPDRFSAQQFSDYHSELNMSSLELGDSALYFCASSLNGRGNMNTEAFFGQGTRLTVV.

The chain combines TRBV6-6 with TRBJ2-7; a possible D gene is TRBD2 (6 bases). Germline V gene data show CDR1 as MNHNY and CDR2 as SVGAGI (reference sequence). The ends were cut back, 7 bases at V and 6 bases at J, with 16 bases in the middle. This CDR3 is 13 amino acids long. This CDR3 is CASNLASKGEQYF. The CDR3 DNA reads TGTGCCAGCAACCTAGCGTCGAAGGGCGAGCAGTACTTC.